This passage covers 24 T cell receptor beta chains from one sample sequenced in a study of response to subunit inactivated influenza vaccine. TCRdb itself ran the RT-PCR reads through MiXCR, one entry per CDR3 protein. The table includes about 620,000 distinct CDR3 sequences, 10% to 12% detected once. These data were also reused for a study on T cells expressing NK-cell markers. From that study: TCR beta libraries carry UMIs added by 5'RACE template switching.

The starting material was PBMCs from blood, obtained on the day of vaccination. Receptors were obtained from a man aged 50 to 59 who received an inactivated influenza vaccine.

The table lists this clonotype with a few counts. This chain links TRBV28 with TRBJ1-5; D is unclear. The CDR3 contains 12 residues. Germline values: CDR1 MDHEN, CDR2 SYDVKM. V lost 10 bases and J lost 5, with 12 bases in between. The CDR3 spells CATTLGDQPQHF. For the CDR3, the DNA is TGTGCCACCACCCTTGGGGATCAGCCCCAGCATTTT.

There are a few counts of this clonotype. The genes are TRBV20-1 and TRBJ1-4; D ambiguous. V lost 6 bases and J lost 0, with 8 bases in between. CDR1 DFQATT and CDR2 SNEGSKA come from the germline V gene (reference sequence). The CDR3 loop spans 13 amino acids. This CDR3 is CSAGTATNEKLFF. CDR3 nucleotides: TGCAGTGCCGGCACAGCAACTAATGAAAAACTGTTTTTT.

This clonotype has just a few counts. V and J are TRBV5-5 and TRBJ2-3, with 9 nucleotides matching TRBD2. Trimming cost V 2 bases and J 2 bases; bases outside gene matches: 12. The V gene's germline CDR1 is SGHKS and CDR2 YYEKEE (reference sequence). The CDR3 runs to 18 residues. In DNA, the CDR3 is TGTGCCAGCAGCTTTTCCCCCCTAGCGGGGCGCCCCACAGATACGCAGTATTTT. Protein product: CASSFSPLAGRPTDTQYF.

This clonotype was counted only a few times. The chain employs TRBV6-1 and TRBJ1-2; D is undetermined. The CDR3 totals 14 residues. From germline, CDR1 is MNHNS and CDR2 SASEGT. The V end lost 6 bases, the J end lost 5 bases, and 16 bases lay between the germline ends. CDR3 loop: CASRTDGAVYGYTF. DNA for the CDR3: TGTGCCAGCAGAACCGACGGTGCCGTTTATGGCTACACCTTC.

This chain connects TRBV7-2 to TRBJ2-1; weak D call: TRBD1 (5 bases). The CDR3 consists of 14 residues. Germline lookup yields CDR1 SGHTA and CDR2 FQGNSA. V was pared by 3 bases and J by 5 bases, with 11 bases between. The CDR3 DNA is TGTGCCAGCAGCTTTGGGGCAGGTCACAATGAGCAGTTCTTC. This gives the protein CASSFGAGHNEQFF.

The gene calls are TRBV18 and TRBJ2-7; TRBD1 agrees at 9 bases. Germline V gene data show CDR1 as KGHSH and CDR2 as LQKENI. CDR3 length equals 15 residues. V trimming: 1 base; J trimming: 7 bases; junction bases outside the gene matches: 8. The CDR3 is CASSPLGQGMGEQYF. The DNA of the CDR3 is TGTGCCAGCTCACCACTCGGACAGGGGATGGGTGAGCAGTACTTC.

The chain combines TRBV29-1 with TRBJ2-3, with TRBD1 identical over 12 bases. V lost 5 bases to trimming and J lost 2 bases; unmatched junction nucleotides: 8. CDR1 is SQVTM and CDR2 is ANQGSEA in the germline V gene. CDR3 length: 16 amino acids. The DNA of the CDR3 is TGCAGCGTTTTGGGGGGACAGGGGGCAAACACAGATACGCAGTATTTT. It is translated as CSVLGGQGANTDTQYF.

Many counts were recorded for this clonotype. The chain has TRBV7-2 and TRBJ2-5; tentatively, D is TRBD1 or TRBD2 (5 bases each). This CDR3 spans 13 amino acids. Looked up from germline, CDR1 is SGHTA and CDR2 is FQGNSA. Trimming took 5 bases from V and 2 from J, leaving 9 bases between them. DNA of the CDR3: TGTGCCAGCAGCCCGGGACGGCAAGAGACCCAGTACTTC. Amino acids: CASSPGRQETQYF. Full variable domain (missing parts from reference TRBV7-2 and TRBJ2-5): GAGVSQSPSNKVTEKGKDVELRCDPISGHTALYWYRQSLGQGLEFLIYFQGNSAPDKSGLPSDRFSAERTGGSVSTLTIQRTQQEDSAVYLCASSPGRQETQYFGPGTRLLVL.

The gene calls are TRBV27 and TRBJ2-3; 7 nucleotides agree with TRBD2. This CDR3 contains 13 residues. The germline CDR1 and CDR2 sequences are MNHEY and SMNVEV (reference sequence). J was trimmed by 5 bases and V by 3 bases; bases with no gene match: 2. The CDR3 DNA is TGTGCCAGCAGTTTTACTAGCGTAGATACGCAGTATTTT. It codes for CASSFTSVDTQYF.

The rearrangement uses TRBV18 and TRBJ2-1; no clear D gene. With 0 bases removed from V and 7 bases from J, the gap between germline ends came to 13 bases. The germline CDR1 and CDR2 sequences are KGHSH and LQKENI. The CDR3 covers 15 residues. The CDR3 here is CASSPPVGNRNEQFF. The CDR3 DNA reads TGTGCCAGCTCACCACCGGTGGGGAATCGGAATGAGCAGTTCTTC.

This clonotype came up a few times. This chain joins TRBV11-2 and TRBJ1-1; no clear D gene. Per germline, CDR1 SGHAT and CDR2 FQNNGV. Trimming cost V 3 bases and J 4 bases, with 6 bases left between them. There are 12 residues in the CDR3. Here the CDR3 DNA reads TGTGCCAGCAGCTTTGGGGTCACTGAAGCTTTCTTT. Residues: CASSFGVTEAFF. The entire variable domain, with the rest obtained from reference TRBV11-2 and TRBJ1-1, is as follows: EAGVAQSPRYKIIEKRQSVAFWCNPISGHATLYWYQQILGQGPKLLIQFQNNGVVDDSQLPKDRFSAERLKGVDSTLKIQPAKLEDSAVYLCASSFGVTEAFFGQGTRLTVV.

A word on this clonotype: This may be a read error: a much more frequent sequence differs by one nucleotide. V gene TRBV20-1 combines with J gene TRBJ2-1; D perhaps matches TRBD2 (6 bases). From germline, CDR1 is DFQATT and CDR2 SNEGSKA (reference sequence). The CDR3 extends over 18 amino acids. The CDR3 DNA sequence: TGCTGTGCTAGAGATTCGTACGGGGGTTTTGGTTCCTACAATGAGCAGTTCTTC. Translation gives CCARDSYGGFGSYNEQFF.

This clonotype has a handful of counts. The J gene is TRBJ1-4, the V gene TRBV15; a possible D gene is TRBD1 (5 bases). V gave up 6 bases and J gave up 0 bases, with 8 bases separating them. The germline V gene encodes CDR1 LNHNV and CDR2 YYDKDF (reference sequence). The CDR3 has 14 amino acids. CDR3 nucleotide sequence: TGTGCCACCAGGACAGATCCAACTAATGAAAAACTGTTTTTT. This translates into CATRTDPTNEKLFF.

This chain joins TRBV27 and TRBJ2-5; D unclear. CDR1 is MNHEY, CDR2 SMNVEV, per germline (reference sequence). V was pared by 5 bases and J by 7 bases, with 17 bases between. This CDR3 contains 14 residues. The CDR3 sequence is CASSPRALLGTQYF. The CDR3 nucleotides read TGTGCCAGCAGTCCCCGGGCCCTCCTGGGGACCCAGTACTTC.

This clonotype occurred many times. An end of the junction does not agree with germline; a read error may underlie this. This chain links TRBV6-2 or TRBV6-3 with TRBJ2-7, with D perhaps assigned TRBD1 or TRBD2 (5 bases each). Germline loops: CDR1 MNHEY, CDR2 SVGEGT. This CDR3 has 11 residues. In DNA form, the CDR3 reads TGTGCCAGCAGTTCCTCGGGACCCAGCAGGTTC. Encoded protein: CASSSSGPSRF.

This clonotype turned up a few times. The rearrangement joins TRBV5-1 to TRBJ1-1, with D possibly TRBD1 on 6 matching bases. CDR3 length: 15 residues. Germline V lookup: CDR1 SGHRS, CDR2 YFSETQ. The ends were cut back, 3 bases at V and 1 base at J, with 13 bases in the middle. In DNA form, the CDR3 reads TGCGCCAGCAGCTCTCGAGGACAGCCGAACACTGAAGCTTTCTTT. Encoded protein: CASSSRGQPNTEAFF.

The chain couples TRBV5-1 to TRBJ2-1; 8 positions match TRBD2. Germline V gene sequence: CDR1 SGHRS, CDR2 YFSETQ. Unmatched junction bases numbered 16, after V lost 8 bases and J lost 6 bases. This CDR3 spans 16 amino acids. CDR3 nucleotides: TGCGCCAGAAGCCCCACCGTAGCGGGGATGCGCAATGAGCAGTTCTTC. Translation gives CARSPTVAGMRNEQFF.

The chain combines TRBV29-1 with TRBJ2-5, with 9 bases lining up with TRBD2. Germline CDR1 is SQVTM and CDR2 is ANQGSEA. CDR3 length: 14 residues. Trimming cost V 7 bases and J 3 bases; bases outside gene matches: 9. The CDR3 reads CSAYTSGSKETQYF. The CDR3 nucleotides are TGCAGCGCCTACACTAGCGGGTCTAAAGAGACCCAGTACTTC.

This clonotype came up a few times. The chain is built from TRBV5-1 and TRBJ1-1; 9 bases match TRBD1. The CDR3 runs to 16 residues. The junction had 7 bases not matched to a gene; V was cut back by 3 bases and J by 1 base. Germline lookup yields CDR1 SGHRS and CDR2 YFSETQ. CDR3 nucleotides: TGCGCCAGCAGCTCTTATCCGGGACAGGGGAACACTGAAGCTTTCTTT. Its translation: CASSSYPGQGNTEAFF.

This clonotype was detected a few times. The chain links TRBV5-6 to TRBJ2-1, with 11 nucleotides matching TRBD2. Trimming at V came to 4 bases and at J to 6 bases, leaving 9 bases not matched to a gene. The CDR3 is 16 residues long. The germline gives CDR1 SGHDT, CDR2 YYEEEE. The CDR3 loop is CASSMTSGKTANEQFF. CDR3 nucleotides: TGTGCCAGCAGCATGACTAGCGGGAAAACTGCCAATGAGCAGTTCTTC. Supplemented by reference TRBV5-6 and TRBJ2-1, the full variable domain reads DAGVTQSPTHLIKTRGQQVTLRCSPKSGHDTVSWYQQALGQGPQFIFQYYEEEERQRGNFPDRFSGHQFPNYSSELNVNALLLGDSALYLCASSMTSGKTANEQFFGPGTRLTVL.

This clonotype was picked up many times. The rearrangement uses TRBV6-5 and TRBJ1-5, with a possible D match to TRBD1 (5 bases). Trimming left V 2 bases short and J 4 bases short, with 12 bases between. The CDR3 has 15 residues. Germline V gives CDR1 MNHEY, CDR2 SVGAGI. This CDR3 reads CASSYGRGVNQPQHF. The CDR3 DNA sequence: TGTGCCAGCAGTTACGGCAGAGGGGTAAATCAGCCCCAGCATTTT.

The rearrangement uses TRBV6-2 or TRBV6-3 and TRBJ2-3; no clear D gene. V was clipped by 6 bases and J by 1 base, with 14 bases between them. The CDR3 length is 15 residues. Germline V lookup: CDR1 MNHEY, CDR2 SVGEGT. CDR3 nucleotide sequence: TGTGCCAGCAGCCCGGCTGGGCTAGGCACAGATACGCAGTATTTT. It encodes CASSPAGLGTDTQYF.

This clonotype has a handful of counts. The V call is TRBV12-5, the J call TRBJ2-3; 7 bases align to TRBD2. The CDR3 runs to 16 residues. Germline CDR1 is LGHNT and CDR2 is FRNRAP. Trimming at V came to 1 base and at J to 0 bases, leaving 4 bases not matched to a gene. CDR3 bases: TGTGCTAGTGGTTTGGGACTAGCTCATAGCACAGATACGCAGTATTTT. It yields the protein CASGLGLAHSTDTQYF.

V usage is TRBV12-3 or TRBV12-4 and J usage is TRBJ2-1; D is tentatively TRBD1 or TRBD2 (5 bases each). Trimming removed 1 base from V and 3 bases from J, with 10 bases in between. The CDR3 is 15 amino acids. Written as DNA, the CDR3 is TGTGCCAGCAGTTTAGGAGGGGTGGGCTACAATGAGCAGTTCTTC. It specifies CASSLGGVGYNEQFF.